This T cell receptor (beta chain) is from a study of T cell responses to AZD1222 COVID-19 vaccine. As for the study in general: Pooling was applied to second doses at about 4 or about 12 weeks.

The CDR3 totals 20 residues. Germline V gene lookup returns CDR1 LGHDT and CDR2 YNNKEL (reference sequence). Germline trimming cut 4 bases from V and 0 bases from J; bases unmatched to any gene: 19. Overall study findings and caveats: Only five to seven AZD1222 recipients were seropositive at baseline. Dominant CD4 TCR responses targeted spike regions 160-218 and 743-854. After two AZD1222 doses, spike-specific TCR breadth and depth rose versus day 0.

Notes on this clone: Antigen: not known.

The method was immunoSEQ multiplex PCR; TCRdb's version includes in-frame clones alone and lacks a portion of them. The table lists 130,000 or so clones, 85% to 95% of them singletons, with 5% to 5.5% in the top ten. The V gene is TRBV3-1 (or the pseudogene TRBV3-2), the J gene TRBJ2-3, with 7 bases lining up with TRBD2. The sequence was obtained from an adult in good health. The sequences come from peripheral blood, collected on day 0 of AZD1222 vaccination. The DNA for the CDR3 is TGTGCCAGCAGCCGGGGGGACTATCACTTTCCCCCTTCCAGCACAGATACGCAGTATTTT. This codes for CASSRGDYHFPPSSTDTQYF.